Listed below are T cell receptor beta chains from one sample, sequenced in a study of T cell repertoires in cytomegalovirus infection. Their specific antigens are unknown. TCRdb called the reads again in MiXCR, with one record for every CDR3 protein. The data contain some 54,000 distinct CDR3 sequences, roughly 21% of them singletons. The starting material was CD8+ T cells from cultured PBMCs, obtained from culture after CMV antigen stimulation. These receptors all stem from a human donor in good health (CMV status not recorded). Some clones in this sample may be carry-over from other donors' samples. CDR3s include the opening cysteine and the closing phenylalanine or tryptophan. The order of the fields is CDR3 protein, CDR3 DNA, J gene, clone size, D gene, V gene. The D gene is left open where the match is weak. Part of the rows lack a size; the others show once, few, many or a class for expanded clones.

CASSPYATNEKLFF	TGTGCCAGCAGCCCCTATGCAACTAATGAAAAACTGTTTTTT	TRBJ1-4	.	.	TRBV7-9
CASSRTGGWETQYF	TGTGCCAGCAGTCGAACAGGGGGCTGGGAGACCCAGTACTTC	TRBJ2-5	few	TRBD1	TRBV27
CASDGDLAGAGTDTQYF	TGTGCCAGCGACGGGGATCTAGCGGGGGCCGGCACAGATACGCAGTATTTT	TRBJ2-3	few	TRBD2	TRBV6-6
CASSQDPGTGEFGTDTQYF	TGCGCCAGCAGCCAAGACCCCGGGACAGGGGAATTCGGCACAGATACGCAGTATTTT	TRBJ2-3	.	TRBD1	TRBV4-1
CASSLGTANNYGYTF	TGTGCCAGCAGCTTAGGGACAGCTAATAACTATGGCTACACCTTC	TRBJ1-2	few	.	TRBV7-8
CASSFSDRGESPLHF	TGTGCCAGCAGTTTCTCGGACAGGGGCGAATCACCCCTCCACTTT	TRBJ1-6	.	TRBD1	TRBV27
CASSAFSGANVLTF	TGTGCCAGCAGCGCCTTCTCTGGGGCCAACGTCCTGACTTTC	TRBJ2-6	.	.	TRBV7-6
CASSLALDSYGYTF	TGTGCCAGCAGTCTCGCCCTGGACAGTTATGGCTACACCTTC	TRBJ1-2	.	.	TRBV12-3/TRBV12-4
CASSDRHQETQYF	TGTGCCAGCAGTGACAGGCACCAAGAGACCCAGTACTTT	TRBJ2-5	.	.	TRBV12-3/TRBV12-4
CASRSAPEQYF	TGTGCCAGCAGATCCGCCCCAGAGCAGTACTTC	TRBJ2-7	.	.	TRBV6-1
CASSLPSDRGQPRAFF	TGTGCCAGCAGCTTACCTTCAGACCGAGGACAGCCTCGGGCTTTCTTT	TRBJ1-1	.	.	TRBV7-9
CASSLGRLLNTEAFF	TGTGCCAGCAGTTTAGGGAGGTTGTTGAACACTGAAGCTTTCTTT	TRBJ1-1	.	.	TRBV6-6
CASSRGSLELDTQYF	TGTGCCAGTAGTAGGGGAAGTTTGGAGTTAGATACGCAGTATTTT	TRBJ2-3	few	.	TRBV19
CASSQDPRGVGYNEQFF	TGTGCCAGCAGCCAAGATCCACGGGGGGTGGGTTACAATGAGCAGTTCTTC	TRBJ2-1	.	TRBD2	TRBV14
CASSLLGTSGYEQYF	TGTGCCAGCAGCTTATTGGGGACTAGCGGCTACGAGCAGTACTTC	TRBJ2-7	.	TRBD2	TRBV7-2
CASSLAFPFNYGYTF	TGTGCCAGCAGCTTAGCGTTTCCATTTAACTATGGCTACACCTTC	TRBJ1-2	.	.	TRBV7-6
CATSRDRADNEKLFF	TGTGCCACCAGCAGAGATCGGGCCGATAATGAAAAACTGTTTTTT	TRBJ1-4	.	.	TRBV15
CASSAGTGGRTEAFF	TGTGCCAGCAGCGCGGGGACAGGGGGCCGAACTGAAGCTTTCTTT	TRBJ1-1	few	TRBD1	TRBV7-8
CASSVRQGFYEQYF	TGTGCCAGCAGCGTCCGACAGGGATTCTACGAGCAGTACTTC	TRBJ2-7	.	TRBD1	TRBV7-2
CASGGGGSNQPQHF	TGTGCCAGCGGGGGAGGGGGTAGCAATCAGCCCCAGCATTTT	TRBJ1-5	.	.	TRBV7-3
CASSNPTNEKLFF	TGTGCCTCATCGAACCCAACTAATGAAAAACTGTTTTTT	TRBJ1-4	few	.	TRBV10-3
CASSQEGRTNEKLFF	TGCGCCAGCAGCCAAGAGGGGCGGACTAATGAAAAACTGTTTTTT	TRBJ1-4	few	.	TRBV4-1
CASTRQGWYEQYF	TGTGCCAGCACCAGACAGGGGTGGTACGAGCAGTACTTC	TRBJ2-7	.	TRBD1	TRBV6-6
CASSLGGGLNYGYTF	TGTGCCAGCAGCTTAGGGGGGGGATTAAACTATGGCTACACCTTC	TRBJ1-2	.	.	TRBV7-8
CASSGRHRGEGGQPQHF	TGTGCCAGCAGCGGACGGCACAGGGGTGAGGGGGGTCAGCCCCAGCATTTT	TRBJ1-5	.	TRBD1	TRBV7-8
CASSLNAGRTGNAIYF	TGTGCCAGCAGCTTAAATGCAGGGAGAACTGGAAACGCCATATATTTT	TRBJ1-3	few	.	TRBV7-2
CASSLFGSSTDTQYF	TGTGCCAGCAGCTTATTTGGTTCTAGCACAGATACGCAGTATTTT	TRBJ2-3	.	.	TRBV7-8
CASSLLAYTGELFF	TGTGCCAGCAGCTTACTAGCGTACACCGGGGAGCTGTTTTTT	TRBJ2-2	few	.	TRBV7-2
CASSPVEDNYGYTF	TGTGCCAGCAGTCCCGTTGAAGACAACTATGGCTACACCTTC	TRBJ1-2	few	.	TRBV6-2/TRBV6-3
CASSLSARPAGSKHTQYF	TGTGCCAGCAGCTTATCCGCCCGACCGGCGGGGTCGAAGCATACGCAGTATTTT	TRBJ2-3	few	.	TRBV11-2
CASSTGVSTDTQYF	TGTGCCAGCAGTACAGGGGTGAGCACAGATACGCAGTATTTT	TRBJ2-3	few	TRBD1	TRBV6-2/TRBV6-3
CASSQVGQPTEAFF	TGCGCCAGCAGCCAGGTTGGACAGCCCACTGAAGCTTTCTTT	TRBJ1-1	few	.	TRBV4-1
CASSYALMEQFF	TGTGCCAGCAGTTACGCCCTTATGGAGCAGTTCTTC	TRBJ2-1	.	.	TRBV6-6
CASSLELGFANQPQHF	TGCGCCAGCAGCCTTGAATTGGGGTTTGCCAATCAGCCCCAGCATTTT	TRBJ1-5	many	.	TRBV4-1